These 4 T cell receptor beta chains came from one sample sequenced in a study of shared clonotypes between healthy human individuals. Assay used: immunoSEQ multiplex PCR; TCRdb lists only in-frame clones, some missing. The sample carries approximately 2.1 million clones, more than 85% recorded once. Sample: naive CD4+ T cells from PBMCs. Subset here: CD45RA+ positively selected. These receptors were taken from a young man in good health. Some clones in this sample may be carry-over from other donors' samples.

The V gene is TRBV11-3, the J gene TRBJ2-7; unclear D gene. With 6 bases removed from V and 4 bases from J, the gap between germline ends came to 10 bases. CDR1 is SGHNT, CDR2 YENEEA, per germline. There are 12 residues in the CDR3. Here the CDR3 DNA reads TGTGCCAGCAGACCCACAGATTACGAGCAGTACTTC. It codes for CASRPTDYEQYF.

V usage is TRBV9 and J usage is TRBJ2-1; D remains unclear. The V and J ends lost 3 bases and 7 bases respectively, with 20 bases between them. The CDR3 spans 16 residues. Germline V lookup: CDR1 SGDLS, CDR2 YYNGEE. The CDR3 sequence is CASSGILLTGWNEQFF. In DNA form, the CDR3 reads TGTGCCAGCAGCGGGATCCTATTAACCGGGTGGAATGAGCAGTTCTTC.

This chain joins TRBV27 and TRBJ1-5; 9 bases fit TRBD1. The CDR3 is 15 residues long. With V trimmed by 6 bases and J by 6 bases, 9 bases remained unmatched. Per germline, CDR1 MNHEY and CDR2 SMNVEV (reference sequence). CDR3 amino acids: CASRARTGDSQPQHF. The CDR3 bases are TGTGCCAGCAGGGCAAGGACAGGGGATTCTCAGCCCCAGCATTTT.

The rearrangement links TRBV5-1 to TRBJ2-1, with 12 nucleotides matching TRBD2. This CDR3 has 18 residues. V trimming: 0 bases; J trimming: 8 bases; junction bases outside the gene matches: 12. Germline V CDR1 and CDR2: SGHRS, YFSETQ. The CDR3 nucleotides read TGCGCCAGCAGCTTGGCCAGGGCACTAGCGGGAGGCATTGATGAGCAGTTCTTC. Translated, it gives CASSLARALAGGIDEQFF.